This T cell receptor beta chain was sequenced during a study of cytomegalovirus exposure and HLA in healthy donors. Though probably carrying unrecorded immune exposures, donors were nominally healthy at sampling. The germline V and J ends were trimmed by 0 bases and 0 bases, with 9 bases remaining between them. Per germline, CDR1 SGHRS and CDR2 YFSETQ. The CDR3 spans 15 residues. With 60 Vbeta and 13 Jbeta primers, the PCR was carried out. The repertoire was sequenced with immunoSEQ multiplex PCR; TCRdb's copy has only in-frame clones and lacks some. The sample shows around 190,000 clones, about 77% of them seen only once.

The sequence was collected from a man between 60 and 70 years old in good health and CMV-seronegative. The chain links TRBV5-1 to TRBJ2-5; unclear D gene. The specimen sequenced was PBMCs. The CDR3 loop is CASSLVAPNQETQYF. The CDR3 nucleotides read TGCGCCAGCAGCTTGGTGGCACCCAACCAAGAGACCCAGTACTTC.